Each of the 30 T cell receptor beta chains below was sequenced from the same sample in a study of CD8+ T cells in alopecia areata. Extracted RNA was reverse transcribed into cDNA, the sequencing template. TCRdb's table, derived via immunoSEQ multiplex PCR, lists solely in-frame clones and lacks some. The sample has 65,000 to 75,000 clones; around half are singletons. Sequenced here: CD8+ T cells sorted from blood, sampled at week 0. The receptors were sampled from a human donor with alopecia areata.

The chain is built from TRBV4-1 and TRBJ2-6; TRBD2 might be the D (5 bases). CDR3 size: 13 residues. Per the germline V gene, CDR1 is MGHRA and CDR2 is YSYEKL. With 8 bases removed from V and 4 bases from J, the gap between germline ends came to 9 bases. The CDR3 nucleotides read TGCGCCAGCGGGGAGACCGGGGCCAACGTCCTGACTTTC. Translation gives CASGETGANVLTF.

The chain is built from TRBV29-1 and TRBJ1-2, with a tentative D call TRBD1 (5 bases). The CDR3 spans 12 residues. Germline values: CDR1 SQVTM, CDR2 ANQGSEA. Trimming pared 4 bases from V and 2 bases from J, leaving 8 bases between. The CDR3 sequence: CSVGGENYGYTF. DNA of the CDR3: TGCAGCGTTGGGGGGGAAAACTATGGCTACACCTTC.

The chain joins TRBV29-1 to TRBJ1-2; 9 nucleotides match TRBD1. From germline, CDR1 is SQVTM and CDR2 ANQGSEA. Trimming at V came to 5 bases and at J to 1 base, leaving 2 bases not matched to a gene. This CDR3 has 13 amino acids. In nucleotides, the CDR3 is TGCAGCGTTACAGGGGGCTTTAACTATGGCTACACCTTC. This translates into CSVTGGFNYGYTF. The whole variable domain, remainder taken from reference TRBV29-1 and TRBJ1-2, is SAVISQKPSRDICQRGTSLTIQCQVDSQVTMMFWYRQQPGQSLTLIATANQGSEATYESGFVIDKFPISRPNLTFSTLTVSNMSPEDSSIYLCSVTGGFNYGYTFGSGTRLTVV.

The CDR3 is CASSWGAGGIEQYF. DNA for the CDR3: TGTGCCAGCAGTTGGGGGGCCGGGGGGATCGAGCAGTACTTC. This sequence joins TRBV28 and TRBJ2-7; the D gene is possibly TRBD2 (7 bases). Germline V gene data show CDR1 as MDHEN and CDR2 as SYDVKM. This CDR3 has 14 amino acids. Trimming cost V 4 bases and J 6 bases, with 16 bases left between them.

This clone came up once. The V call is TRBV4-2, the J call TRBJ1-1; D not certain. V lost 0 bases, J lost 10 bases, and 12 bases lay in between. Germline values: CDR1 LGHNA, CDR2 YNFKEQ. The CDR3 is 13 amino acids. CDR3 loop: CASSQDRPEGAFF. In nucleotides, the CDR3 is TGTGCCAGCAGCCAAGATAGACCCGAGGGAGCTTTCTTT.

This rearrangement joins TRBV29-1 to TRBJ1-1; D may be TRBD1 (5 bases). Trimming left V 3 bases short and J 3 bases short, with 26 bases between. The CDR3 has 18 residues. CDR1 and CDR2 from the germline V gene are SQVTM and ANQGSEA. The CDR3 coding sequence is TGCAGCGTTGACGGGAAGAGAAAAGGGGTCGGTATAGACACTGAAGCTTTCTTT. Encoded protein: CSVDGKRKGVGIDTEAFF.

The chain uses TRBV4-3 and TRBJ2-2; D perhaps matches TRBD2 (5 bases). V lost 0 bases, J lost 5 bases, and 10 bases lay in between. Germline V lookup: CDR1 LGHNA, CDR2 YSLEER. The CDR3 is 15 residues long. This chain's CDR3 is CASSQDRRNTGELFF. DNA for the CDR3: TGCGCCAGCAGCCAAGATCGGAGGAATACCGGGGAGCTGTTTTTT.

J is TRBJ2-6 and V is TRBV2; D is unclear. This CDR3 region has 14 residues. V lost 4 bases, J lost 0 bases, and 4 bases lay in between. Germline V gene data show CDR1 as SNHLY and CDR2 as FYNNEI. DNA of the CDR3: TGTGCCAGCAGTGGGGCCTCTGGGGCCAACGTCCTGACTTTC. Its translation: CASSGASGANVLTF. Full variable domain (remainder filled in from reference TRBV2 and TRBJ2-6): EPEVTQTPSHQVTQMGQEVILRCVPISNHLYFYWYRQILGQKVEFLVSFYNNEISEKSEIFDDQFSVERPDGSNFTLKIRSTKLEDSAMYFCASSGASGANVLTFGAGSRLTVL.

This chain connects TRBV4-2 to TRBJ2-7, with D perhaps matching TRBD2 (5 bases). V was trimmed by 4 bases and J by 1 base, leaving 26 bases between them. The CDR3 covers 19 residues. Germline CDR1 is LGHNA and CDR2 is YNFKEQ. The CDR3 bases are TGTGCCAGCAGCCCCTTGTCCTCGATTAGCGCACGCGGGTCCTACGAGCAGTACTTC. This gives the protein CASSPLSSISARGSYEQYF.

The chain couples TRBV10-3 to TRBJ2-1, with 7 bases identical to TRBD2. The length of the CDR3 is 14 residues. Unmatched junction bases numbered 7, after V lost 2 bases and J lost 9 bases. Germline lookup yields CDR1 ENHRY and CDR2 SYGVKD. CDR3 sequence (DNA): TGTGCCATCAGTGAGAGAGGGGACTATCGTGAGCAGTTCTTC. Protein: CAISERGDYREQFF.

V usage is TRBV4-2 and J usage is TRBJ2-5, with D possibly being TRBD1 or TRBD2 (5 bases each). The V and J ends lost 0 bases and 4 bases respectively, with 12 bases between them. Germline V gene sequence: CDR1 LGHNA, CDR2 YNFKEQ. This CDR3 region has 15 residues. The CDR3, as DNA: TGTGCCAGCAGCCAAGATGGGGGTTCCCCAGAGACCCAGTACTTC. Translating gives CASSQDGGSPETQYF.

V gene TRBV6-6 combines with J gene TRBJ2-7, with 8 bases lining up with TRBD2. This CDR3 is 13 amino acids long. The V gene's germline CDR1 is MNHNY and CDR2 SVGAGI (reference sequence). Trimming at V came to 5 bases and at J to 3 bases, leaving 3 bases not matched to a gene. In DNA form, the CDR3 reads TGTGCCAGCAGTCTCGGGGGGGGCTACGAGCAGTACTTC. Its translation is CASSLGGGYEQYF.

The chain links TRBV15 to TRBJ1-2; a weak D match, TRBD1 (5 bases). The CDR3 sequence is 15 residues long. Deletions cut 0 bases from V and 4 bases from J, with 12 bases between. Germline values: CDR1 LNHNV, CDR2 YYDKDF (reference sequence). CDR3 amino acids: CATSRDLTGGYGYTF. The DNA for the CDR3 is TGTGCCACCAGCAGAGACCTGACTGGGGGCTATGGCTACACCTTC. Combining the CDR3 with reference TRBV15 and TRBJ1-2 gives the whole variable domain DAMVIQNPRYQVTQFGKPVTLSCSQTLNHNVMYWYQQKSSQAPKLLFHYYDKDFNNEADTPDNFQSRRPNTSFCFLDIRSPGLGDTAMYLCATSRDLTGGYGYTFGSGTRLTVV.

The chain couples TRBV9 to TRBJ2-4; 9 bases fit TRBD1. CDR1 is SGDLS, CDR2 YYNGEE, per germline. The CDR3 consists of 14 residues. V gave up 2 bases and J gave up 7 bases; unmatched junction bases: 4. The CDR3 nucleotides are TGTGCCAGCAGCGTGGGGACAGGGTTCAACATTCAGTACTTC. This encodes CASSVGTGFNIQYF.

The rearrangement links TRBV19 to TRBJ2-6; TRBD2 is a possible D gene (6 bases). Germline V gives CDR1 LNHDA, CDR2 SQIVND (reference sequence). Trimming took off 5 bases at V and 3 bases at J, with 11 bases between the two ends. The CDR3 has 15 amino acids. CDR3 region: CASSQGTYGANVLTF. As DNA, the CDR3 is TGTGCCAGTAGTCAAGGGACTTATGGGGCCAACGTCCTGACTTTC.

This sequence joins TRBV30 and TRBJ1-5; no firm D call. Looked up from germline, CDR1 is GTSNPN and CDR2 is SVGIG (reference sequence). The CDR3 is 13 amino acids. The V and J ends lost 2 bases and 3 bases respectively, with 8 bases between them. DNA of the CDR3: TGTGCCTGGAGTAGACCGTACAATCAGCCCCAGCATTTT. This codes for CAWSRPYNQPQHF.

A few counts support this clone. The chain carries TRBV5-1 and TRBJ1-2, with D possibly TRBD1 on 5 matching bases. The V gene's germline CDR1 is SGHRS and CDR2 YFSETQ. V was pared by 0 bases and J by 8 bases, with 11 bases between. This CDR3 is built from 13 residues. CDR3 sequence reads: CASSLERGWGYTF. The CDR3 coding sequence is TGCGCCAGCAGCTTGGAGCGGGGCTGGGGCTACACCTTC.

This clone was seen more than once but under ten times. This chain links TRBV28 with TRBJ2-2; D is unclear. The ends were cut back, 3 bases at V and 0 bases at J, with 11 bases in the middle. The CDR3 extends over 16 amino acids. Germline loops: CDR1 MDHEN, CDR2 SYDVKM. This chain's CDR3 is CASSLKGQPNTGELFF. The CDR3 region has the DNA TGTGCCAGCAGTTTGAAAGGTCAACCGAACACCGGGGAGCTGTTTTTT.

This rearrangement joins TRBV6-4 to TRBJ2-3, with TRBD1 matching over 8 bases. The CDR3 has 15 residues. Germline V CDR1 and CDR2: MRHNA, SNTAGT. The junction had 10 bases not matched to a gene; V was cut back by 6 bases and J by 5 bases. The CDR3 DNA reads as TGTGCCAGCAGGAGAGGACAGGGCGATCAAGATACGCAGTATTTT. This codes for CASRRGQGDQDTQYF.

This clone was observed a few times. This chain joins TRBV6-1 and TRBJ2-5; no clear D. V was shortened by 6 bases and J by 5 bases, with 10 bases between the two germline ends. The CDR3 loop spans 12 amino acids. The germline V gene has CDR1 MNHNS and CDR2 SASEGT. DNA for the CDR3: TGTGCCAGCAGCTGGGGATGGGAGACCCAGTACTTC. Its protein product is CASSWGWETQYF.

The chain employs TRBV10-2 and TRBJ2-2; possibly TRBD1 or TRBD2 for D (6 bases each). Trimming pared 8 bases from V and 3 bases from J, leaving 13 bases between. The CDR3 consists of 14 residues. CDR1 and CDR2 (germline): WSHSY, SAAADI. The CDR3 loop reads CASGGTPDTGELFF. The CDR3 DNA reads TGCGCCAGCGGGGGGACACCCGACACCGGGGAGCTGTTTTTT.

This chain connects TRBV27 to TRBJ2-1; D not resolved. This CDR3 is 16 amino acids long. Germline V gene sequence: CDR1 MNHEY, CDR2 SMNVEV (reference sequence). V dropped 5 bases and J dropped 0 bases, with 14 bases sitting between them. The CDR3 nucleotides read TGTGCCAGCAGTACGAGACTCACCCACTCCTACAATGAGCAGTTCTTC. Its protein product is CASSTRLTHSYNEQFF.

The sample holds a few counts of this clone. The V call is TRBV5-1, the J call TRBJ2-1; TRBD2 might be the D (5 bases). Per germline, CDR1 SGHRS and CDR2 YFSETQ. This CDR3 contains 12 residues. V was trimmed by 4 bases and J by 10 bases, leaving 12 bases between them. CDR3 sequence reads: CASSRAPGEQFF. The CDR3 coding sequence is TGCGCCAGCAGCAGGGCCCCGGGGGAGCAGTTCTTC.

This clone was picked up one time. The rearrangement joins TRBV5-6 to TRBJ2-7; 7 nucleotides align to TRBD2. The CDR3 runs 12 residues. V shed 6 bases and J 6 bases; nucleotides not matched to a gene: 6. In germline, CDR1 is SGHDT, CDR2 YYEEEE. Written as DNA, the CDR3 is TGTGCCAGCACCCTGGGAGGGCGCGAGCAGTACTTC. This gives the protein CASTLGGREQYF.

The rearrangement links TRBV7-9 to TRBJ1-5; D unresolved. The CDR3 is 12 amino acids. Germline lookup yields CDR1 SEHNR and CDR2 FQNEAQ (reference sequence). V was clipped by 3 bases and J by 2 bases, with 2 bases between them. The CDR3 nucleotides are TGTGCCAGCAGCTTCCGCAATCAGCCCCAGCATTTT. This gives the protein CASSFRNQPQHF.

The J gene is TRBJ1-1, the V gene TRBV6-5; perhaps TRBD1 as D (6 bases). The CDR3 loop spans 13 amino acids. V gave up 6 bases and J gave up 5 bases, with 13 bases separating them. CDR1 is MNHEY, CDR2 SVGAGI, per germline. CDR3 sequence reads: CASSRDTRTEAFF. For the CDR3, the DNA is TGTGCCAGCAGCAGGGACACTAGGACTGAAGCTTTCTTT.

CDR3 in DNA: TGCAGCGTTGAAGCAACAGGGGCCCAGGAGACCCAGTACTTC. Protein sequence: CSVEATGAQETQYF. The rearrangement uses TRBV29-1 and TRBJ2-5, with 7 bases that match TRBD1. Germline-derived CDR1 and CDR2 are SQVTM and ANQGSEA. Trimming took 1 base from V and 5 from J; bases not matched to a gene: 7. The CDR3 is 14 amino acids.

This clone was seen repeatedly, ten times or more. The sample holds other DNA sequences that translate to the same CDR3. This chain uses TRBV6-5 with TRBJ2-1, with a possible D match to TRBD2 (6 bases). V lost 4 bases to trimming and J lost 1 base, with 8 bases between them. This CDR3 is 14 amino acids long. The germline V gene encodes CDR1 MNHEY and CDR2 SVGAGI. The CDR3 loop reads CASSSSGSYNEQFF. The CDR3 coding sequence is TGTGCCAGCAGTTCCAGCGGGTCCTACAATGAGCAGTTCTTC.

The chain is built from TRBV10-3 and TRBJ1-1; D might be TRBD1 (6 bases). This CDR3 spans 16 amino acids. CDR1 and CDR2 from the germline V gene are ENHRY and SYGVKD. Trimming took off 6 bases at V and 1 base at J, with 18 bases between the two ends. CDR3 in amino acids: CAIRDRGADTNTEAFF. The CDR3 DNA reads as TGTGCCATCAGGGATCGGGGGGCAGATACGAACACTGAAGCTTTCTTT.

The chain joins TRBV30 to TRBJ2-1; 7 bases map to TRBD2. Germline CDR1 reads GTSNPN; CDR2 reads SVGIG (reference sequence). This CDR3 comprises 16 residues. With V trimmed by 1 base and J by 5 bases, 11 bases remained unmatched. CDR3 sequence: CAWSDSTGTTNNEQFF. The DNA for the CDR3 is TGTGCCTGGAGTGATTCAACGGGGACTACAAACAATGAGCAGTTCTTC.